These T cell receptor beta chains were read from a single sample in a study of shared clonotypes between healthy human individuals. Only in-frame clones appear in the TCRdb table, and some are missing; sequencing was by immunoSEQ multiplex PCR. The repertoire holds 980,000 or so clones, with over 75% as singletons. What was sequenced was memory CD4+ T cells sorted from blood. These receptors all stem from a man younger than 35 in good health. The CDR3 runs from the conserved cysteine through the conserved F or W. D genes are given only for firm matches. Clone size is given for some rows only: seen once, a few or many times, or a class if the clone is expanded.

v_gene	abundance	j_gene	d_gene	CDR3nt	CDR3aa
TRBV10-3	NA	TRBJ1-2	TRBD1	TGTGCCATCAGCTCTGGGACAGGTCTTAACTATGGCTACACCTTC	CAISSGTGLNYGYTF
TRBV10-1	once	TRBJ2-2	NA	TGCGCCAGCAGGGACAGAACGAACACCGGGGAGCTGTTTTTT	CASRDRTNTGELFF
TRBV29-1	NA	TRBJ2-7	NA	TGCAGCGTTACTTCCGACACCTACGAGCAGTACTTC	CSVTSDTYEQYF
TRBV2	NA	TRBJ2-3	TRBD2	TGTGCCAGCAGCCTCCAGATTAGCGGGGATACGCAGTATTTT	CASSLQISGDTQYF
TRBV5-1	NA	TRBJ1-4	TRBD1	TGCGCCAGCAGCTCGACAGGGGGTGAAGAAAAACTGTTTTTT	CASSSTGGEEKLFF
TRBV30	NA	TRBJ1-1	TRBD1	TGTGCCTGGGGGTCCCAGGGGGGCGGAGCTTTCTTT	CAWGSQGGGAFF
TRBV10-3	NA	TRBJ2-5	TRBD2	TGTGCCATCAGTGACTCGGGGACTAGCGGAGAGACCCAGTACTTC	CAISDSGTSGETQYF
TRBV2	NA	TRBJ2-1	NA	TGTGCCAGCAGTGGGTCGGCAGGGCTCAATGAGCAGTTCTTC	CASSGSAGLNEQFF
TRBV30	NA	TRBJ2-7	NA	TGTGCCTGGAGTGACCCCCCAGTCTACGAGCAGTACTTC	CAWSDPPVYEQYF
TRBV2	NA	TRBJ1-5	NA	TGTGCCAGCAGTGAACAGACAGCCAGCAATCAGCCCCAGCATTTT	CASSEQTASNQPQHF
TRBV28	NA	TRBJ2-7	NA	TGTGCCAGCAGTCGTCCCTACGAGCAGTACTTC	CASSRPYEQYF
TRBV9	NA	TRBJ2-5	TRBD1	TGTGCCAGCAGCCCCAGGGGGACAGGGGAAGAGACCCAGTACTTC	CASSPRGTGEETQYF
TRBV19	many	TRBJ2-1	NA	TGTGCCAGTAGTATAGACGGCGGAGGGCTCTACAATGAGCAGTTCTTC	CASSIDGGGLYNEQFF
TRBV6-5	NA	TRBJ2-2	NA	TGTGCCAGCAGTTACCTCCAGACCGGGGAGCTGTTTTTT	CASSYLQTGELFF
TRBV4-1	NA	TRBJ1-5	NA	TGCGCCAGCAGCCAAGAAGGTGGAGGTTATAGCAATCAGCCCCAGCATTTT	CASSQEGGGYSNQPQHF
TRBV28	NA	TRBJ1-5	TRBD1	TGTGCCAGCACCCGGGGGACAGGCGGCAATCAGCCCCAGCATTTT	CASTRGTGGNQPQHF
TRBV5-1	NA	TRBJ2-7	TRBD2	TGCGCCAGCAGCCCGACGCTAGCGGGAGTCCCCCTCTCCGAGCAGTACTTC	CASSPTLAGVPLSEQYF
TRBV19	once	TRBJ1-4	NA	TGTGCCAGTAGTGCTCTAAGGGGTCCTTATGAAAAACTGTTTTTT	CASSALRGPYEKLFF
TRBV6-5	NA	TRBJ2-7	NA	TGTGCCAGCGCTCCCGGGGGGCCGTCCTACGAGCAGTACTTC	CASAPGGPSYEQYF
TRBV19	NA	TRBJ1-5	NA	TGTGCCAGTAGTTCACAGACAGGACAGCCCCAGCATTTT	CASSSQTGQPQHF
TRBV11-2	NA	TRBJ1-1	TRBD1	TGTGCCAGCAGCTTACCGACAGGGAGAGCTTTCTTT	CASSLPTGRAFF
TRBV11-2	NA	TRBJ2-5	NA	TGTGCCAGCAGCTTAGATCTAAACCTAGCCATGGGTCAAGAGACCCAGTACTTC	CASSLDLNLAMGQETQYF
TRBV7-2	NA	TRBJ2-3	TRBD2	TGTGCCAGCAGCTTAGCTAGCGGGAGTGCGGCCCCAGATACGCAGTATTTT	CASSLASGSAAPDTQYF
TRBV6-5	NA	TRBJ2-7	NA	TGTGCCAGCAGTTACTCGATGTGGGGGAGCTCCTACGAGCAGTACTTC	CASSYSMWGSSYEQYF
TRBV6-1	NA	TRBJ2-7	TRBD1	TGTGCCAGCAGTGATAGGAGGGACAGGGGAGCCTACGAGCAGTACTTC	CASSDRRDRGAYEQYF
TRBV5-5	NA	TRBJ2-7	TRBD1	TGTGCCAGCAGCTTGGTAAGTCCCGGGACAGGGTCCTACGAGCAGTACTTC	CASSLVSPGTGSYEQYF
TRBV18	NA	TRBJ1-3	NA	TGTGCCAGCTCTGAGGGGGTTGCTGGAAACACCATATATTTT	CASSEGVAGNTIYF
TRBV2	many	TRBJ1-4	NA	TGTGCCAGCAGCGGGGACATTAATGAAAAACTGTTTTTT	CASSGDINEKLFF
TRBV30	NA	TRBJ2-3	TRBD2	TGTGCCTGGAGTTCTACCCGGACTAGCGGGAGGGCAGGTGAATCAGATACGCAGTATTTT	CAWSSTRTSGRAGESDTQYF
TRBV4-1	NA	TRBJ2-5	NA	TGCGCCAGCAGCCAGGAAGAGACCCAGTACTTC	CASSQEETQYF
TRBV7-6	NA	TRBJ2-2	TRBD2	TGTGCCAGCAGCGCACTAGCGGGGGAAGGCGTGGGCGGGGAGCTGTTTTTT	CASSALAGEGVGGELFF
TRBV6-5	NA	TRBJ1-2	NA	TGTGCCAGCAGTTTCGTAAATGGCTACACCTTC	CASSFVNGYTF
TRBV11-2	once	TRBJ1-5	NA	TGTGCCAGCAGCTTGGGGGTAAATCAGCCCCAGCATTTT	CASSLGVNQPQHF
TRBV30	few	TRBJ1-5	TRBD1	TGTGCCTGGGCCCGGGGACAGGGTGATCAGCCCCAGCATTTT	CAWARGQGDQPQHF
TRBV2	NA	TRBJ2-7	NA	TGTGCCAGCAGTCAGCGGCGAGCCTACGAGCAGTACTTC	CASSQRRAYEQYF
TRBV28	NA	TRBJ2-5	NA	TGTGCCAGCAGTTTAGGTTCCAGGTCCTGGGAGACCCAGTACTTC	CASSLGSRSWETQYF
TRBV10-2	NA	TRBJ1-6	TRBD1	TGCGCCAGCAGTGAGGTGCGACAGGGGAGAAATTCACCCCTCCACTTT	CASSEVRQGRNSPLHF
TRBV11-2	NA	TRBJ2-3	NA	TGTGCCAGCAGCTTAATGGGGGCTAGCACAGATACGCAGTATTTT	CASSLMGASTDTQYF
TRBV5-1	NA	TRBJ1-4	TRBD1	TGCGCCAGCAGCCAGGGACAGTTAAATGAAAAACTGTTTTTT	CASSQGQLNEKLFF
TRBV28	NA	TRBJ1-2	NA	TGTGCCAGCAGTTTATACAGGGAGGAATATGGCTACACCTTC	CASSLYREEYGYTF
TRBV10-3	NA	TRBJ2-1	TRBD2	TGTGCCATCAATCAGCGGGAGTCATACAATGAGCAGTTCTTC	CAINQRESYNEQFF
TRBV9	NA	TRBJ1-2	TRBD1	TGTGCCAGCAGCGTAAGTTCCCAGACAGGGCCATACACCTTC	CASSVSSQTGPYTF
TRBV15	once	TRBJ1-2	NA	TGTGCCACCAGCAGCCAGGGATCAGGCTATGGCTACACCTTC	CATSSQGSGYGYTF